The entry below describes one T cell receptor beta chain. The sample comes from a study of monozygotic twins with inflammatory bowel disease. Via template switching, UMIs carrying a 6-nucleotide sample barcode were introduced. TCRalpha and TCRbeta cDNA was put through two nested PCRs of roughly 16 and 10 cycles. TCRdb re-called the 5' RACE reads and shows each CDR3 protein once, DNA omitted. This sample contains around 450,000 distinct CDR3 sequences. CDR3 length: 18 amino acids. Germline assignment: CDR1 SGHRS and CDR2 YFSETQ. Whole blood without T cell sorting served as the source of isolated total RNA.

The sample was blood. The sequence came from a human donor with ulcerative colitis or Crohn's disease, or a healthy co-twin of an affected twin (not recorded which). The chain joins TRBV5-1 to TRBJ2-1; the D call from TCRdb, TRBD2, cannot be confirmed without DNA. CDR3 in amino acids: CASSLAGASGRSWNEQFF.